The clone carrying this T cell receptor (beta chain) showed up many times. Its target is not known. These data come from a study of spatial heterogeneity in lung cancer. Study-level information: Where available, sequencing covered follow-up PBMC samples, taken at a median of about two years after resection.

The time point was: blood at routine non-recurrence follow-up after resection. Unsorted tumor, nontumor lung tissue or cryopreserved PBMC supplied the whole RNA. The germline CDR1 and CDR2 sequences are SQVTM and ANQGSEA. V shed 8 bases and J shed 2 bases, with 11 bases lying between them. There are 12 residues in the CDR3. Findings and limits, study-wide: Detection of ubiquitous tumor TCRs in blood was higher at resection than follow-up.

Every molecule of TCR cDNA had its own unique molecular identifier. TCRdb used MiXCR to reprocess the 5' RACE reads, holding one entry per CDR3 protein. This table has around 120,000 distinct CDR3 sequences, 12% appearing once. Sequenced material: PBMCs, taken at follow-up. The chain combines TRBV29-1 with TRBJ2-3, with D unresolved. This TCR came from a male donor with early-stage non-small cell lung cancer. Here the CDR3 reads CSMSISTDTQYF. CDR3 in DNA: TGCAGCATGTCAATTTCCACAGATACGCAGTATTTT.